Listed below are T cell receptor beta chains from one sample, sequenced in a study of cytomegalovirus exposure and HLA in healthy donors. Assay: immunoSEQ multiplex PCR; the TCRdb copy retains only in-frame clones and omits some. The sample lists 120,000 or so clones; 50% to 75% were seen once. Sequenced input: PBMCs. The receptor source for this set is a woman aged 40 to 55 in good health and CMV-seropositive. CDR3s include the opening cysteine and the closing phenylalanine or tryptophan. A D gene is named only where the DNA matches it firmly. Clone size is given for some rows only: seen once, a few or many times, or a class if the clone is expanded.

d_call clone_size j_call v_call cdr3_aa cdr3_nt
TRBD2 NA TRBJ2-3 TRBV9 CASSLSGSADTQYF TGTGCCAGCAGCCTCAGCGGGAGTGCAGATACGCAGTATTTT
NA NA TRBJ1-3 TRBV7-7 CASSFGISGNTIYF TGTGCTAGCAGCTTCGGGATTTCCGGAAACACCATATATTTT
TRBD2 few TRBJ2-5 TRBV4-1 CASSQDIRGVQETQYF TGCGCCAGCAGCCAAGATATACGGGGGGTTCAAGAGACCCAGTACTTC
TRBD2 NA TRBJ2-1 TRBV7-6 CASSPPFPGTSTAEQFF TGTGCCAGCAGCCCCCCATTTCCCGGGACTAGCACGGCTGAGCAGTTCTTC
TRBD2 few TRBJ2-7 TRBV5-6 CASSSGTSGYEQYF TGTGCCAGCAGCTCCGGGACTAGCGGCTACGAGCAGTACTTC
NA NA TRBJ1-5 TRBV6-5 CASSLRSNQPQHF TGTGCCAGCAGTCTGAGGAGCAATCAGCCCCAGCATTTT
TRBD1 NA TRBJ2-7 TRBV5-1 CASSSGQGGYEQYF TGCGCCAGCAGCTCGGGACAGGGAGGGTACGAGCAGTACTTC
TRBD1 NA TRBJ2-7 TRBV10-3 CAISEPGQLLLYEQYF TGTGCCATCAGTGAGCCGGGACAGCTCTTACTCTACGAGCAGTACTTC
TRBD1 NA TRBJ2-7 TRBV25-1 CAVSGGQGLYEQYF TGTGCCGTGTCCGGAGGACAGGGACTCTACGAGCAGTACTTC
TRBD2 NA TRBJ2-1 TRBV5-1 CASGPGLAGENEQFF TGCGCCAGCGGTCCGGGACTAGCGGGAGAAAATGAGCAGTTCTTC
TRBD2 NA TRBJ2-7 TRBV7-2 CASSLKLREGLEQYF TGTGCCAGCAGCTTGAAGCTGCGGGAGGGCCTCGAGCAGTACTTC
NA NA TRBJ1-1 TRBV5-1 CASSLGTAPRGITEAFF TGCGCCAGCAGCTTGGGGACAGCACCTAGAGGGATCACTGAAGCTTTCTTT
NA NA TRBJ2-1 TRBV19 CASRWRTANNEQFF TGTGCCAGTAGATGGCGGACAGCCAACAATGAGCAGTTCTTC
TRBD1 few TRBJ1-1 TRBV5-1 CASSPPTGAKGEAFF TGCGCCAGCAGCCCGCCGACAGGGGCGAAAGGTGAAGCTTTCTTT
NA NA TRBJ1-2 TRBV11-2 CASSKREPPSGYTF TGTGCCAGCAGCAAAAGAGAACCTCCAAGTGGCTACACCTTC
TRBD2 NA TRBJ2-6 TRBV27 CASSPLTSAVSGANVLTF TGTGCCAGCAGTCCCCTAACTAGCGCCGTCTCTGGGGCCAACGTCCTGACTTTC